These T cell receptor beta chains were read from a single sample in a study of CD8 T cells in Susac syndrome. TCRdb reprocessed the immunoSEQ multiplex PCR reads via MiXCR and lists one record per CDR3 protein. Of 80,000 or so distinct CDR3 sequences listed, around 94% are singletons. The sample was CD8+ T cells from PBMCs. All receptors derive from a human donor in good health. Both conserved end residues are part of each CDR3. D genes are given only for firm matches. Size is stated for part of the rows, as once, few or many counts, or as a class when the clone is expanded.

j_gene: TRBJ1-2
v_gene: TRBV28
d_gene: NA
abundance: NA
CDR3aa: CASSFPSGTGGYGYTF
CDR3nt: TGTGCCAGCAGTTTTCCCTCAGGGACGGGAGGTTATGGCTACACCTTC

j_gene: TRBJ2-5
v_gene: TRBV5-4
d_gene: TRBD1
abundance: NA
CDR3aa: CASSVDRWKETQYF
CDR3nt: TGTGCCAGCAGCGTGGACAGGTGGAAAGAGACCCAGTACTTC

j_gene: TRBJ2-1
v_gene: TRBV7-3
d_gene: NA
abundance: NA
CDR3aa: CASTSWPSSYNEQFF
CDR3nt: TGTGCCAGCACCTCCTGGCCCAGCTCCTACAATGAGCAGTTCTTC

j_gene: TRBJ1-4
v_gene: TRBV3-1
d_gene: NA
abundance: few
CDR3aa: CASSQDEKLFF
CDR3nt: TGTGCCAGCAGCCAAGATGAAAAACTGTTTTTT

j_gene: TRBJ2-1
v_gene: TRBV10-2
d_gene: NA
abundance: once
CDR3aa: CASSEVLAPPLNEQFF
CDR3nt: TGCGCCAGCAGTGAGGTGTTGGCTCCTCCCCTCAATGAGCAGTTCTTC

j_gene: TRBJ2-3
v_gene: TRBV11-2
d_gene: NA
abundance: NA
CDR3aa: CAGSGSNTDTQYF
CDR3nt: TGTGCAGGGTCGGGCAGCAACACAGATACGCAGTATTTT

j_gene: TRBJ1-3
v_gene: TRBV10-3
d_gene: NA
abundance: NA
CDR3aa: CAIGRQDSGNTIYF
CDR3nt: TGTGCCATCGGGAGACAGGACTCTGGAAACACCATATATTTT

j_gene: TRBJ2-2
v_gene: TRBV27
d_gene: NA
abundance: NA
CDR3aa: CASRFNRELSGELFF
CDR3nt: TGTGCCAGCAGATTCAACAGGGAACTTTCCGGGGAGCTGTTTTTT

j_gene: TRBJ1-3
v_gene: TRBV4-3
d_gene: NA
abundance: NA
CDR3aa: CASSQLDTSGNTIYF
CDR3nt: TGCGCCAGCAGCCAACTCGACACCTCTGGAAACACCATATATTTT

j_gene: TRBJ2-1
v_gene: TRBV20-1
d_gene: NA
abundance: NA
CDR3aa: CSPFVTEGYNEQFF
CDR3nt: TGCAGCCCTTTTGTCACCGAGGGTTACAATGAGCAGTTCTTC

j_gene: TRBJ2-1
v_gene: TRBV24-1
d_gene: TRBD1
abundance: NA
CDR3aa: CATSEDRALIPYNEQFF
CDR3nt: TGTGCCACCAGTGAGGACAGGGCACTAATACCCTACAATGAGCAGTTCTTC

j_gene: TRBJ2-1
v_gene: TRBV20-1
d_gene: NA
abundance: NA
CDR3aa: CSARGGRQWTESSYNEQFF
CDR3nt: TGCAGTGCTAGAGGAGGCCGGCAGTGGACTGAGAGCTCCTACAATGAGCAGTTCTTC

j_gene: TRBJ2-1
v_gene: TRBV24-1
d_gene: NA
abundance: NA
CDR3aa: CATSDASGVSYNEQFF
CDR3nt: TGTGCCACCAGTGATGCGTCCGGGGTCTCCTACAATGAGCAGTTCTTC

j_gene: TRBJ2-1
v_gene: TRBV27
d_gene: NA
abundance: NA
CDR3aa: CASGAALVNEQFF
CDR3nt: TGTGCCAGCGGAGCGGCGTTGGTCAATGAGCAGTTCTTC

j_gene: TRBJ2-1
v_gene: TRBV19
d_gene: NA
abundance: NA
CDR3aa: CASSMQGPPYNEQFF
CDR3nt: TGTGCCAGTAGTATGCAAGGACCGCCCTACAATGAGCAGTTCTTC

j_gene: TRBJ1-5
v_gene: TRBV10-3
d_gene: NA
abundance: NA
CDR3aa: CAISESGGINQPQHF
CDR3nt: TGTGCCATCAGTGAGTCGGGGGGGATCAATCAGCCCCAGCATTTT

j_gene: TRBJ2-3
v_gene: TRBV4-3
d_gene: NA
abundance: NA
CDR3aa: CASSQDRAGSFTDTQYF
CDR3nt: TGCGCCAGCAGCCAAGATAGGGCGGGGAGCTTCACAGATACGCAGTATTTT

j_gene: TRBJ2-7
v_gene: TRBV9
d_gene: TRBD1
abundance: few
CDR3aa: CASSETPGQAYEQYF
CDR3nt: TGTGCCAGCAGTGAAACGCCGGGACAGGCTTACGAGCAGTACTTC

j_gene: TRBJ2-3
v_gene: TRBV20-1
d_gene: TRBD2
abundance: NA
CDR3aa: CSARDVSGGTSTDTQYF
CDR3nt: TGCAGTGCTAGAGATGTTAGCGGGGGGACCAGCACAGATACGCAGTATTTT

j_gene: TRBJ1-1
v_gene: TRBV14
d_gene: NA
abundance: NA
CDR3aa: CASSPDWNTEAFF
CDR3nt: TGTGCCAGCAGCCCAGACTGGAACACTGAAGCTTTCTTT

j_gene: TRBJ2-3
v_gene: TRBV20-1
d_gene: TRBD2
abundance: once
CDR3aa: CSARVSSGSPLSTDTQYF
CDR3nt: TGCAGTGCTAGAGTTAGTAGCGGGAGTCCCCTGAGCACAGATACGCAGTATTTT

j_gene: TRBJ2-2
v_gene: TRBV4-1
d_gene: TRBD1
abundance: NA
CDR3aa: CASSLMTGITGELFF
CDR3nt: TGCGCCAGCAGCTTGATGACAGGGATCACCGGGGAGCTGTTTTTT

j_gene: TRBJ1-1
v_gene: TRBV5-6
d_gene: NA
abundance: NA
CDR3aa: CASSLVRGNTEAFF
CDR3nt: TGTGCCAGCAGCTTGGTTCGGGGTAACACTGAAGCTTTCTTT

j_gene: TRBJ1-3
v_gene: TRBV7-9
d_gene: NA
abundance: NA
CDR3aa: CASSSYRESSENTIYF
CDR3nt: TGTGCCAGCAGCTCCTACAGGGAGTCCTCTGAAAACACCATATATTTT

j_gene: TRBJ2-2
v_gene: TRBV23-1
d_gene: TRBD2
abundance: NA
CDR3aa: CASSQSSGTPWTSGSSNTGELFF
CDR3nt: TGCGCCAGCAGTCAATCATCAGGGACCCCCTGGACTAGCGGGAGTAGCAACACCGGGGAGCTGTTTTTT

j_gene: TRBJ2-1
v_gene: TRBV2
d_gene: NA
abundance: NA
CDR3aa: CASGFDDYNEQFF
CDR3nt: TGTGCCAGCGGATTTGACGATTACAATGAGCAGTTCTTC

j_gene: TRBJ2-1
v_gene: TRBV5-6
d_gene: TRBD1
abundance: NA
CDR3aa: CASSWDRQQFF
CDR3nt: TGTGCCAGCAGCTGGGACAGGCAGCAGTTCTTC

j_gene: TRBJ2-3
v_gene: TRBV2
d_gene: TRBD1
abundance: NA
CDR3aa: CASSGQVYTDTQYF
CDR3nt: TGTGCCAGCAGCGGACAGGTTTACACAGATACGCAGTATTTT

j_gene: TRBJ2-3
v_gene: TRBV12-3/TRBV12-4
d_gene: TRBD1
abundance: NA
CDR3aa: CASSVTGDADTQYF
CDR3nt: TGTGCCAGCAGCGTTACAGGGGACGCAGATACGCAGTATTTT

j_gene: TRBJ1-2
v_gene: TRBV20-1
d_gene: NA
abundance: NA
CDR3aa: CSAQPRNYGYTF
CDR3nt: TGCAGTGCTCAACCGCGGAACTATGGCTACACCTTC

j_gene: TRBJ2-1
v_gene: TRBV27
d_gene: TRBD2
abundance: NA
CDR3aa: CASSHGLAGNYEQFF
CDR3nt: TGTGCCAGCAGCCATGGACTAGCGGGAAACTATGAGCAGTTCTTC

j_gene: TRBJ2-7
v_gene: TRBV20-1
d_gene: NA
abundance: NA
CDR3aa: CSARGTDYEQYF
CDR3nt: TGCAGTGCTAGGGGCACCGACTACGAGCAGTACTTC

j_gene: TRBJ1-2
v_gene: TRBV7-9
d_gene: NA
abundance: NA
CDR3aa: CASSGDISNYGYTF
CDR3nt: TGTGCCAGCAGCGGGGACATTTCGAACTATGGCTACACCTTC

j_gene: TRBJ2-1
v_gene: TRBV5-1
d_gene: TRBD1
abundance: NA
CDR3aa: CASSGSTGIDEQFF
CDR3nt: TGCGCCAGCAGCGGCTCGACAGGGATCGATGAGCAGTTCTTC

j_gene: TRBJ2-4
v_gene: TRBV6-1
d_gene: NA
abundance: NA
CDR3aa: CASSPGTGYQYF
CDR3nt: TGTGCCAGCAGTCCCGGAACGGGCTACCAGTACTTC

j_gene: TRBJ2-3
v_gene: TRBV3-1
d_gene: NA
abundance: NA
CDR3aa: CASSQELGAVSF
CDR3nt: TGTGCCAGCAGCCAAGAACTAGGGGCTGTCTCTTTT

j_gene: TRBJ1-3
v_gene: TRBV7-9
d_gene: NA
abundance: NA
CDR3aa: CASSPSTSGNTIYF
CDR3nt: TGTGCCAGCAGCCCATCAACGAGTGGAAACACCATATATTTT

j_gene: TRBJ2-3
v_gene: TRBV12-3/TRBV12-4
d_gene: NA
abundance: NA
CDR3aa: CASMSDTQYF
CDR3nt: TGTGCCAGCATGTCGGATACGCAGTATTTT

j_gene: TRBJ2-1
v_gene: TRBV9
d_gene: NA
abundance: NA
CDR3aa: CASGPQGRQFF
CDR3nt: TGTGCCAGCGGTCCTCAGGGGCGGCAGTTCTTC

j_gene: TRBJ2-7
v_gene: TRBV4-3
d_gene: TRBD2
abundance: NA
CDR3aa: CASSQSVTSVYEQYF
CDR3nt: TGCGCCAGCAGCCAGTCCGTGACTAGCGTCTACGAGCAGTACTTC

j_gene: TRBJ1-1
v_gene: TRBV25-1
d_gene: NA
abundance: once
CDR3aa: CASSESVLRQVNTEAFF
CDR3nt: TGTGCCAGCAGTGAATCCGTTCTCCGCCAGGTTAACACTGAAGCTTTCTTT

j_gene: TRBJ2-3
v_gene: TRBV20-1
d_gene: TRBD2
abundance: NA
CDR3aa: CSASAGEDTDTQYF
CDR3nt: TGCAGTGCTAGTGCGGGGGAGGACACAGATACGCAGTATTTT

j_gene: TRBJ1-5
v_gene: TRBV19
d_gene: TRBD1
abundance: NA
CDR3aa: CANSLFRGASNQPQHF
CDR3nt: TGTGCCAATAGTCTTTTCAGGGGGGCCAGCAATCAGCCCCAGCATTTT